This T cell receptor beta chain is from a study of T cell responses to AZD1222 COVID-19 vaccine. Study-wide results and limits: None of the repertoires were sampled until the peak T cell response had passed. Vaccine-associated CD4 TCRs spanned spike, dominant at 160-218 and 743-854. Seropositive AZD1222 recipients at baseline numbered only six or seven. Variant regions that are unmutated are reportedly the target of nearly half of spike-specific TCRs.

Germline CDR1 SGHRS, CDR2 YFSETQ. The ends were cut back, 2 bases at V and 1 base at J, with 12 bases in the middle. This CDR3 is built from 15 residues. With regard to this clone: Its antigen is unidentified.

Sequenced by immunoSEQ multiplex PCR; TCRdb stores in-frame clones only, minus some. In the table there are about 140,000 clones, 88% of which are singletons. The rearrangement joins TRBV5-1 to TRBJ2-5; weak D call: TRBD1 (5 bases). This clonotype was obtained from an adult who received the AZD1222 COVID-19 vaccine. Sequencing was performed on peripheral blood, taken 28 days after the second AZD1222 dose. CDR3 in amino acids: CASSFTTATQETQYF. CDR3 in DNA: TGCGCCAGCAGCTTCACGACAGCGACCCAAGAGACCCAGTACTTC.